The 25 T cell receptor beta chains given below trace back to one sample, sequenced in a study of beta chain features in type 1 diabetes. General study findings and limits: In all four CD4+ subsets, TCRB CDR3 length was significantly, moderately reduced in type 1 diabetes.

Their antigen targets remain unknown. Expressed TCRB transcripts were sequenced because the isolated RNA had all been reverse transcribed beforehand. The method was immunoSEQ multiplex PCR; TCRdb's version includes in-frame clones alone and lacks a portion of them. The sample includes 310,000 or so clones, about 15% of them seen just once. Sequenced material: naive CD4+ T cells from blood. The receptors stem from a young man with type 1 diabetes.

This clone was seen only a few times. The rearrangement joins TRBV13 to TRBJ2-7; tentatively, D is TRBD2 (5 bases). This CDR3 spans 15 amino acids. Trimming cost V 0 bases and J 3 bases, with 12 bases left between them. Germline loops: CDR1 PRHDT, CDR2 FYEKMQ (reference sequence). The DNA of the CDR3 is TGTGCCAGCAGCTTAGGCGCTAGCTCGTTCTACGAGCAGTACTTC. This translates into CASSLGASSFYEQYF.

The chain has TRBV28 and TRBJ2-7; 11 positions agree with TRBD2. V shed 5 bases and J 6 bases; nucleotides not matched to a gene: 9. Germline V gives CDR1 MDHEN, CDR2 SYDVKM. CDR3 length equals 15 residues. The CDR3 loop is CASSPPLAGGREQYF. Here the CDR3 DNA reads TGTGCCAGCAGTCCACCATTAGCGGGAGGGCGCGAGCAGTACTTC. The full variable domain, its missing parts supplied by reference TRBV28 and TRBJ2-7, is DVKVTQSSRYLVKRTGEKVFLECVQDMDHENMFWYRQDPGLGLRLIYFSYDVKMKEKGDIPEGYSVSREKKERFSLILESASTNQTSMYLCASSPPLAGGREQYFGPGTRLTVT.

The chain couples TRBV11-2 to TRBJ1-5, with a weak D call TRBD1 (6 bases). This CDR3 is built from 13 residues. The V and J ends lost 5 bases and 5 bases respectively, with 10 bases between them. Germline V gene sequence: CDR1 SGHAT, CDR2 FQNNGV. The CDR3 DNA reads TGTGCCAGCAGCCTCTACAGGGATCAGCCCCAGCATTTT. This sequence encodes CASSLYRDQPQHF.

The chain employs TRBV6-5 and TRBJ2-7, with 9 positions matching TRBD2. The length of the CDR3 is 15 residues. In germline, CDR1 is MNHEY, CDR2 SVGAGI. V lost 0 bases and J lost 7; bases outside the gene matches: 7. CDR3 residues: CASSYSPSGVLEQYF. CDR3 coding DNA: TGTGCCAGCAGTTACTCCCCTAGCGGGGTCTTGGAGCAGTACTTC.

This clone was detected a few times. J is TRBJ2-2 and V is TRBV6-1, with 7 bases lining up with TRBD2. CDR1 MNHNS and CDR2 SASEGT come from the germline V gene. This CDR3 comprises 14 residues. V shed 7 bases, J shed 5 bases, and the junction held 7 bases outside the gene matches. In DNA form, the CDR3 reads TGTGCCAGCACCCCCCGGGGGGTGACCGGGGAGCTGTTTTTT. Encoded protein: CASTPRGVTGELFF.

J is TRBJ1-6 and V is TRBV5-4, with 7 bases identical to TRBD1. The trim removed 3 bases at V and 8 bases at J, leaving 8 bases unmatched. The CDR3 totals 15 residues. Germline values: CDR1 SGHNT, CDR2 YYREEE (reference sequence). The CDR3 here is CASSSTGLRDSPLHF. The CDR3 DNA is TGTGCCAGCAGCTCGACAGGGCTTCGGGATTCACCCCTCCACTTT. Full variable domain (remainder filled in from reference TRBV5-4 and TRBJ1-6): ETGVTQSPTHLIKTRGQQVTLRCSSQSGHNTVSWYQQALGQGPQFIFQYYREEENGRGNFPPRFSGLQFPNYSSELNVNALELDDSALYLCASSSTGLRDSPLHFGNGTRLTVT.

This clone was counted between two and nine times. The chain employs TRBV7-9 and TRBJ2-2; no firm D call. Deletions cut 5 bases from V and 8 bases from J, with 9 bases between. The CDR3 extends over 12 amino acids. Germline CDR1 and CDR2: SEHNR and FQNEAQ (reference sequence). The DNA of the CDR3 is TGTGCCAGCAGCCGTAGCACTGGGGAGCTGTTTTTT. This translates into CASSRSTGELFF.

This clone was observed a few times. The gene calls are TRBV5-6 and TRBJ1-1; TRBD1 might be the D (6 bases). This CDR3 is 16 amino acids long. CDR1 is SGHDT, CDR2 YYEEEE, per germline. Trimming cost V 5 bases and J 3 bases, with 20 bases left between them. In DNA, the CDR3 is TGTGCCAGCAGGGAGTTACAGGGCTTTAAGGACACTGAAGCTTTCTTT. This translates into CASRELQGFKDTEAFF.

This clone was seen only a few times. The rearrangement links TRBV28 to TRBJ2-5; TRBD2 might be the D (6 bases). The germline V gene has CDR1 MDHEN and CDR2 SYDVKM. CDR3 length: 16 amino acids. V lost 5 bases to trimming and J lost 3 bases, with 19 bases between them. CDR3 amino acids: CASSKPPGRGKETQYF. Here the CDR3 DNA reads TGTGCCAGCAGTAAGCCTCCGGGACGGGGGAAAGAGACCCAGTACTTC. Full variable domain (missing parts from reference TRBV28 and TRBJ2-5): DVKVTQSSRYLVKRTGEKVFLECVQDMDHENMFWYRQDPGLGLRLIYFSYDVKMKEKGDIPEGYSVSREKKERFSLILESASTNQTSMYLCASSKPPGRGKETQYFGPGTRLLVL.

This clone was observed a few times. The chain carries TRBV11-2 and TRBJ2-4, with a weak D call TRBD1 (6 bases). This CDR3 spans 15 amino acids. V was cut by 1 base and J by 9 bases, with 16 bases left in between. The V gene's germline CDR1 is SGHAT and CDR2 FQNNGV. The CDR3 bases are TGTGCCAGCAGCTTAGTCCAGGGGCTTGAAGCCATTCAGTACTTC. It is translated as CASSLVQGLEAIQYF.

This clone was seen a handful of times. The chain joins TRBV5-1 to TRBJ1-1, with no clear D. CDR1 is SGHRS, CDR2 YFSETQ, per germline. This CDR3 is built from 14 residues. The germline V and J ends were trimmed by 0 bases and 2 bases, with 8 bases remaining between them. This CDR3 is CASSLGHTNTEAFF. The CDR3 bases are TGCGCCAGCAGCTTGGGACACACAAACACTGAAGCTTTCTTT.

This clone showed up just a few times. The chain is built from TRBV4-1 and TRBJ2-7; 12 bases are a match to TRBD1. The ends lost 6 bases at V and 6 bases at J; junction bases unmatched: 6. The CDR3 has 14 amino acids. Germline CDR1 reads MGHRA; CDR2 reads YSYEKL. In DNA, the CDR3 is TGCGCCAGCAGACAGGGACAGGGGGCTGGCGAGCAGTACTTC. Protein product: CASRQGQGAGEQYF.

This chain joins TRBV6-5 and TRBJ2-5; perhaps TRBD2 as D (6 bases). The germline V gene encodes CDR1 MNHEY and CDR2 SVGAGI. Trimming stripped 6 bases from V and 4 bases from J, with 18 bases between. The CDR3 totals 15 residues. CDR3 sequence: CASRLRGMGRETQYF. DNA of the CDR3: TGTGCCAGCAGGCTTCGGGGGATGGGTCGAGAGACCCAGTACTTC.

The chain links TRBV7-9 to TRBJ1-1; D is unresolved. The germline V gene has CDR1 SEHNR and CDR2 FQNEAQ (reference sequence). The CDR3 covers 14 residues. The V end was cut by 5 bases, the J end by 4 bases, with 14 bases between. This CDR3 is CASSLGDSRTEAFF. The CDR3 DNA is TGTGCCAGCAGCCTGGGTGACTCGCGCACTGAAGCTTTCTTT.

This rearrangement joins TRBV18 to TRBJ2-7; D gene ambiguous. The V end lost 3 bases, the J end lost 2 bases, and 8 bases lay between the germline ends. Germline lookup yields CDR1 KGHSH and CDR2 LQKENI. The CDR3 has 13 amino acids. The CDR3 region is CASSPSGTYEQYF. CDR3 DNA: TGTGCCAGCTCACCTTCAGGAACCTACGAGCAGTACTTC.

This chain joins TRBV4-2 and TRBJ2-7, with 9 bases fitting TRBD2. V was pared by 3 bases and J by 3 bases, with 9 bases of the junction left unmatched. This CDR3 spans 16 amino acids. The germline V gene has CDR1 LGHNA and CDR2 YNFKEQ. CDR3 residues: CASSQAVASGNYEQYF. The CDR3 nucleotides are TGTGCCAGCAGCCAGGCCGTGGCTAGCGGGAACTACGAGCAGTACTTC.

This clone showed up just a few times. The chain joins TRBV6-6 to TRBJ1-2; 7 positions match TRBD1. CDR3 length: 14 amino acids. V lost 7 bases, J lost 3 bases, and 8 bases stayed unmatched. Germline V gene sequence: CDR1 MNHNY, CDR2 SVGAGI (reference sequence). This CDR3 reads CASKNADRDYGYTF. The DNA of the CDR3 is TGTGCCAGCAAGAATGCCGACAGGGACTATGGCTACACCTTC.

V gene TRBV11-2 combines with J gene TRBJ2-1, with TRBD2 identical over 8 bases. Germline V gene lookup returns CDR1 SGHAT and CDR2 FQNNGV. The CDR3 runs to 16 residues. The V gene end was trimmed by 5 bases and the J gene end by 8 bases; junction bases not matched to a gene: 14. CDR3 sequence: CASSPRLRLASDEQFF. The CDR3 bases are TGTGCCAGCAGCCCCCGCCTGAGACTAGCGTCCGATGAGCAGTTCTTC.

This clone has only one observation. The chain joins TRBV28 to TRBJ2-5; 9 nucleotides agree with TRBD2. V lost 5 bases and J lost 4; bases outside the gene matches: 5. The germline V gene encodes CDR1 MDHEN and CDR2 SYDVKM. There are 14 residues in the CDR3. CDR3 sequence (DNA): TGTGCCAGCAGTAGCGGGGGGCCCAGAGAGACCCAGTACTTC. As protein: CASSSGGPRETQYF.

This clone was seen a few times. This sequence joins TRBV29-1 and TRBJ2-2; 9 nucleotides line up with TRBD2. Germline V gives CDR1 SQVTM, CDR2 ANQGSEA. The CDR3 sequence is 16 residues long. With V trimmed by 6 bases and J by 0 bases, 8 bases remained unmatched. CDR3 protein: CSVLKTSGSNTGELFF. The DNA of the CDR3 is TGCAGCGTCTTAAAGACTAGCGGATCGAACACCGGGGAGCTGTTTTTT.

The chain couples TRBV18 to TRBJ2-7; 7 bases are shared with TRBD1. The germline V gene encodes CDR1 KGHSH and CDR2 LQKENI. CDR3 length: 15 amino acids. With 3 bases clipped from V and 4 bases from J, the junction kept 9 bases outside the gene matches. The CDR3 nucleotides are TGTGCCAGCTCACCCCCCGGGACAGATCAATACGAGCAGTACTTC. Its protein is CASSPPGTDQYEQYF.

The chain carries TRBV5-4 and TRBJ1-2; TRBD1 might be the D (5 bases). CDR3 length: 15 amino acids. The V gene lost 4 bases and the J gene lost 0 bases, with 13 bases spanning the gap. Looked up from germline, CDR1 is SGHNT and CDR2 is YYREEE (reference sequence). In nucleotides, the CDR3 is TGTGCCAGCAGCAAAGACAGCAGAACTAACTATGGCTACACCTTC. Residues: CASSKDSRTNYGYTF.

This chain joins TRBV6-6 and TRBJ2-6; 9 bases line up with TRBD1. This CDR3 region has 16 residues. Per the germline V gene, CDR1 is MNHNY and CDR2 is SVGAGI (reference sequence). J gave up 1 base and V 8 bases, and 6 bases lay outside the gene matches. The CDR3 region is CASETDRGSGANVLTF. The CDR3 nucleotides are TGTGCCAGCGAAACCGACAGGGGGTCTGGGGCCAACGTCCTGACTTTC.

This clone was found a few times. The V and J genes are TRBV11-2 and TRBJ2-2, with 9 bases that match TRBD1. This CDR3 comprises 15 residues. Germline trimming cut 5 bases from V and 7 bases from J; bases unmatched to any gene: 8. The germline CDR1 and CDR2 sequences are SGHAT and FQNNGV. In DNA form, the CDR3 reads TGTGCCAGCAGCGTCCGGACAGGGGATGGCGGGGAGCTGTTTTTT. Encoded protein: CASSVRTGDGGELFF.

The chain carries TRBV5-4 and TRBJ2-3; 15 nucleotides align to TRBD2. The junction had 1 base not matched to a gene; V was cut back by 5 bases and J by 6 bases. Germline assignment: CDR1 SGHNT and CDR2 YYREEE (reference sequence). The CDR3 consists of 14 residues. The CDR3 coding sequence is TGTGCCAGCAGGGGGACTAGCGGGGGGGATACGCAGTATTTT. Amino acids: CASRGTSGGDTQYF.